A few counts support the clone carrying this TCR beta chain. Its matching antigen is unknown. This sample stems from a study of OX40 agonist ivuxolimab in advanced cancers. At the level of the study: Enrolled patients in dose escalation had cancers that were hepatocellular carcinoma, melanoma, renal cell or head and neck cancer. Of the participants, around 43% had some prior anti-PD-1, anti-PD-L1 or anti-CTLA-4 therapy, which was allowed.

Prior autoimmune disease or systemic immunosuppression barred patients. The table came from immunoSEQ multiplex PCR; TCRdb's copy has only in-frame clones and leaves some out. Of about 48,000 clones detected, about 83% appear once; the ten largest clones hold 10%. Regarding the study as a whole: Antigen specificity was not determined for the expanded peripheral T cells.

This receptor was taken from an adult with an advanced solid tumor such as melanoma, head and neck, liver or kidney cancer. Specimen: CD4+ or CD8+ T cells sorted from blood, collected in a trial of the OX40 agonist ivuxolimab.

CDR3 amino acids: CASGSMENTEAFF. The DNA of the CDR3 is TGCGCCAGCGGCTCAATGGAGAACACTGAAGCTTTCTTT. This chain connects TRBV4-1 to TRBJ1-1; D not certain. CDR1 and CDR2 (germline): MGHRA, YSYEKL. The V and J ends lost 8 bases and 1 base respectively, with 11 bases between them. CDR3 size: 13 residues.